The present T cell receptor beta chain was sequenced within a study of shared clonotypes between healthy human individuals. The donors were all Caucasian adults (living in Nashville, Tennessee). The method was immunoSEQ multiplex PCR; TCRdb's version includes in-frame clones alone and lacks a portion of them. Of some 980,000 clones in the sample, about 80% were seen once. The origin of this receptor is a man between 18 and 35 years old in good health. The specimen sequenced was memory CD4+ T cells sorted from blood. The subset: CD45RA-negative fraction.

This CDR3 reads CAISDLASGRQETQYF. CDR3 DNA sequence: TGTGCCATCAGTGATCTGGCTAGCGGGAGACAAGAGACCCAGTACTTC. This sequence joins TRBV10-3 and TRBJ2-5, with 10 bases aligning to TRBD2. Trimming took 3 bases from V and 2 from J; bases not matched to a gene: 6. The CDR3 covers 16 residues. Germline V gene sequence: CDR1 ENHRY, CDR2 SYGVKD.